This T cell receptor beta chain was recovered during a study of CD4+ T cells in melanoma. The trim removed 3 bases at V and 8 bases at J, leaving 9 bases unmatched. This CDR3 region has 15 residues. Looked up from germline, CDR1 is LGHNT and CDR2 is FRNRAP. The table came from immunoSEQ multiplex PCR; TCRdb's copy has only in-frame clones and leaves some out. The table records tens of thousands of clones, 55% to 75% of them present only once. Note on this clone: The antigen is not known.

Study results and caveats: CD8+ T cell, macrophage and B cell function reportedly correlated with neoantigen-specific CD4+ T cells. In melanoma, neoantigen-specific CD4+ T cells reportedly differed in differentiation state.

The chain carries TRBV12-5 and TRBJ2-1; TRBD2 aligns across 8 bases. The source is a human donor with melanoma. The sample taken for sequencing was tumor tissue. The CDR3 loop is CASGLGLAHRDEQFF. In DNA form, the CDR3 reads TGTGCTAGTGGTTTAGGACTAGCCCACCGCGATGAGCAGTTCTTC.